The next 4 T cell receptor beta chains were all read from a single sample in a study of regulatory T cells in long-lasting Graves disease. Investigators prepared the TCR beta libraries by applying iRepertoire HTBI primers and Arm-PCR of CDR3 regions. Each CDR3 protein gets one entry after TCRdb re-called the multiplex PCR reads with MiXCR. The sample lists fewer than 600,000 distinct CDR3 sequences; about 20% were seen once. Documented time point: persistent/refractory GD, antithyroid drugs over 5 years with positive TRAb. The authors made the TCR library using RNA they extracted from PBMCs. This material consisted of peripheral blood mononuclear cells (PBMCs), taken when the disease was refractory, from a patient treated with antithyroid drugs. Every receptor here comes from a female donor with Graves disease.

This clonotype was picked up a small number of times. The genes are TRBV2 and TRBJ2-3; D ambiguous. Looked up from germline, CDR1 is SNHLY and CDR2 is FYNNEI. The CDR3 length is 14 residues. Between the trimmed V and J ends, which lost 7 bases and 2 bases, there was a span of 13 bases. CDR3: CASTPDGSTDTQYF. The CDR3 DNA follows: TGTGCCAGCACTCCTGACGGTTCCACAGATACGCAGTATTTT.

In its sample, this clonotype was seen a few times. The chain joins TRBV6-1 to TRBJ1-4; D unclear. The CDR3 loop spans 14 amino acids. CDR1 is MNHNS, CDR2 SASEGT, per germline. V shed 6 bases and J shed 4 bases, with 12 bases lying between them. The CDR3 DNA reads TGTGCCAGCAGATCAGAGTACCGTAATGAAAAACTGTTTTTT. Its protein is CASRSEYRNEKLFF.

This clonotype has just a few counts. This chain uses TRBV28 with TRBJ2-1; no definite D call. CDR1 MDHEN and CDR2 SYDVKM come from the germline V gene. This CDR3 comprises 14 residues. V gave up 6 bases and J gave up 1 base, with 10 bases separating them. The CDR3 protein is CASRGVGSYNEQFF. The CDR3 nucleotides are TGTGCCAGCAGGGGCGTAGGGTCCTACAATGAGCAGTTCTTC.

This clonotype occurred many times. The chain links TRBV11-2 to TRBJ2-7; 10 bases fit TRBD2. The germline gives CDR1 SGHAT, CDR2 FQNNGV. After removal of 5 bases from V and 2 bases from J, the junction contained 6 bases not matched to a gene. The CDR3 consists of 15 residues. CDR3 region: CASSNSGRNAYEQYF. The CDR3 coding sequence is TGTGCCAGCAGCAATAGCGGGAGGAACGCCTACGAGCAGTACTTC. The whole variable domain, filled in from reference TRBV11-2 and TRBJ2-7, reads EAGVAQSPRYKIIEKRQSVAFWCNPISGHATLYWYQQILGQGPKLLIQFQNNGVVDDSQLPKDRFSAERLKGVDSTLKIQPAKLEDSAVYLCASSNSGRNAYEQYFGPGTRLTVT.